This T cell receptor beta chain is drawn from a study of cytomegalovirus exposure and HLA in healthy donors. The sample holds one count of this clone. The antigen remains unidentified. Primers for the PCR totalled 60 Vbeta and 13 Jbeta. Libraries were prepared by immunoSEQ multiplex PCR; TCRdb keeps only in-frame clonotypes and omits some of them. The sample has about 210,000 clones, around 81% seen once; the top ten hold about 9.4%. Overall study results and limits: V- and J-gene trimming of TCR beta was linked (in a later analysis) to a missense DCLRE1C variant.

CDR1 is SGHAT and CDR2 is FQNNGV in the germline V gene. The CDR3 runs to 19 residues. Trimming removed 4 bases from V and 0 bases from J, with 24 bases in between. The chain uses TRBV11-2 and TRBJ1-1; weak D call: TRBD1 (6 bases). The sequenced material came from PBMCs. The source of this sequence is a woman aged 50 to 60 in good health and CMV-seropositive. The DNA of the CDR3 is TGTGCCAGCAGCTGGGATCGACAGGCCTCAGCCGCAATGAACACTGAAGCTTTCTTT. Its translation is CASSWDRQASAAMNTEAFF.